This T cell receptor beta chain appears in the sequencing data of a study of T-cell reconstitution after alpha-beta-depleted transplantation in children. This CDR3 is built from 13 residues. CDR1 is DFQATT, CDR2 SNEGSKA, per germline (reference sequence). The trim removed 4 bases at V and 0 bases at J, leaving 0 bases unmatched. On this clonotype itself: Antigen: not known.

As it was prepared, the TCRbeta library received unique molecular identifiers. TCRdb re-called the PCR reads through MiXCR, storing one row per CDR3 protein. The table lists fewer than 750,000 distinct CDR3 sequences, 23% of them singletons. Whole-study findings and limits: Reported findings indicate that, about two months after transplant, alpha-beta T cells came from several hundred expanded clones, which were derived from non-depleted graft cells. T-cell counts and diversity at one year following transplant were attributed mainly to newly produced T cells.

The chain joins TRBV20-1 to TRBJ1-5; TRBD1 aligns across 7 bases. The clonotype originates from a boy under three years old who had a stem cell transplant for acute myeloid leukemia, so the T cells may come from the graft donor. This sample comprised PBMCs, mostly from graft donor cells, obtained 360 days after TCRalphabeta/CD19-depleted stem cell transplant. The DNA of the CDR3 is TGCAGTGCTAACAGGGGTAGCAATCAGCCCCAGCATTTT. Protein: CSANRGSNQPQHF.